The 15 T cell receptor beta chains below were found in one sample sequenced in a study of identical twins. TCRdb called the 5' RACE reads again in MiXCR, with one record for every CDR3 protein. The sample includes about 200,000 distinct CDR3 sequences, around 6.5% of them seen just once. These same records also appear under a second study, on T cells expressing NK-cell markers.

Sequenced sample: CD8+ T cells sorted from blood. These receptor sequences come from a woman aged 18-30 years in good health.

The genes are TRBV18 and TRBJ2-2, with 7 bases identical to TRBD2. This CDR3 region has 16 residues. The germline gives CDR1 KGHSH, CDR2 LQKENI. The junction had 5 bases not matched to a gene; V was cut back by 0 bases and J by 4 bases. The CDR3 here is CASSPPHGGVTGELFF. As DNA, the CDR3 is TGTGCCAGCTCACCACCCCATGGGGGGGTCACCGGGGAGCTGTTTTTT.

This clonotype came up a few times. This sequence joins TRBV6-5 and TRBJ2-3, with 9 bases that match TRBD2. Germline-derived CDR1 and CDR2 are MNHEY and SVGAGI. Germline trimming cut 2 bases from V and 3 bases from J; bases unmatched to any gene: 6. The CDR3 has 16 residues. The CDR3 bases are TGTGCCAGCAGTTACGATAGCGGGGGAACGACAGATACGCAGTATTTT. This codes for CASSYDSGGTTDTQYF.

This clonotype was seen more than once but under ten times. CDR3 amino acids: CASSLEPHSYEQYF. CDR3 nucleotide sequence: TGTGCCAGCAGCTTAGAGCCGCACTCCTACGAGCAGTACTTC. The gene calls are TRBV7-2 and TRBJ2-7; D gene ambiguous. With 1 base removed from V and 0 bases from J, the gap between germline ends came to 7 bases. The CDR3 spans 14 residues. Per germline, CDR1 SGHTA and CDR2 FQGNSA.

This clonotype was detected only a few times. The rearrangement links TRBV7-2 to TRBJ2-5, with 7 bases lining up with TRBD1. CDR1 SGHTA and CDR2 FQGNSA come from the germline V gene. Unmatched junction bases numbered 13, after V lost 6 bases and J lost 3 bases. There are 16 residues in the CDR3. The CDR3 DNA reads as TGTGCCAGCAGACGCGCCGCAGGGGGTGGAAAAGAGACCCAGTACTTC. Its protein product is CASRRAAGGGKETQYF. The entire variable domain, with the rest obtained from reference TRBV7-2 and TRBJ2-5, is as follows: GAGVSQSPSNKVTEKGKDVELRCDPISGHTALYWYRQSLGQGLEFLIYFQGNSAPDKSGLPSDRFSAERTGGSVSTLTIQRTQQEDSAVYLCASRRAAGGGKETQYFGPGTRLLVL.

This clonotype was counted at least ten times. The CDR3 reads CASSAGPRGGQETQYF. In nucleotides, the CDR3 is TGTGCCAGCAGTGCCGGACCGCGGGGGGGACAAGAGACCCAGTACTTC. The chain couples TRBV12-3 or TRBV12-4 to TRBJ2-5; 9 nucleotides align to TRBD2. V shed 5 bases and J 2 bases; nucleotides not matched to a gene: 9. CDR3 length equals 16 residues.

This clonotype turned up a few times. The V gene is TRBV7-3, the J gene TRBJ2-3; tentative D call: TRBD1 (5 bases). This CDR3 has 16 amino acids. Trimming cost V 0 bases and J 3 bases, with 13 bases left between them. CDR1 SGHTA and CDR2 FQGTGA come from the germline V gene. CDR3 region: CASSLTRDRLTDTQYF. The CDR3 DNA reads TGTGCCAGCAGCTTAACCCGAGACAGACTTACAGATACGCAGTATTTT.

V and J are TRBV6-2 or TRBV6-3 and TRBJ2-3; 10 nucleotides match TRBD2. The CDR3 loop spans 17 amino acids. Per the germline V gene, CDR1 is MNHEY and CDR2 is SVGEGT. V was clipped by 5 bases and J by 5 bases; unmatched bases: 13. Here the CDR3 reads CASSHSGRAFWVDTQYF. DNA of the CDR3: TGTGCCAGCAGTCACAGCGGGAGGGCCTTTTGGGTAGATACGCAGTATTTT.

This chain links TRBV7-9 with TRBJ2-7; D remains unclear. This CDR3 region has 14 residues. The germline V and J ends were trimmed by 4 bases and 2 bases, with 12 bases remaining between them. The germline V gene has CDR1 SEHNR and CDR2 FQNEAQ (reference sequence). The CDR3 DNA reads as TGTGCCAGCAGCTCCGACCCTGATCCCTACGAGCAGTACTTC. This translates into CASSSDPDPYEQYF. Combining the CDR3 with reference TRBV7-9 and TRBJ2-7 gives the whole variable domain DTGVSQNPRHKITKRGQNVTFRCDPISEHNRLYWYRQTLGQGPEFLTYFQNEAQLEKSRLLSDRFSAERPKGSFSTLEIQRTEQGDSAMYLCASSSDPDPYEQYFGPGTRLTVT.

This clonotype was observed a few times. The chain is built from TRBV30 and TRBJ2-7; the match to TRBD2 covers 10 bases. CDR1 and CDR2 from the germline V gene are GTSNPN and SVGIG (reference sequence). CDR3 size: 15 residues. V was pared by 5 bases and J by 5 bases, with 12 bases of the junction left unmatched. In DNA form, the CDR3 reads TGTGCCTGGGGACCCGGGCTAGCGGGAGCCAACGAGCAGTACTTC. Protein sequence: CAWGPGLAGANEQYF.

Ten or more counts support this clonotype. V gene TRBV5-1 combines with J gene TRBJ2-1; D tentatively reads TRBD1 or TRBD2 (6 bases each). Germline V lookup: CDR1 SGHRS, CDR2 YFSETQ. This CDR3 contains 15 residues. Trimming stripped 0 bases from V and 7 bases from J, with 14 bases between. The CDR3 region has the DNA TGCGCCAGCAGCTTGGAGGGGGGCCGGTTGAATGAGCAGTTCTTC. It translates to CASSLEGGRLNEQFF.

The chain employs TRBV5-1 and TRBJ2-5; D is undetermined. Between the trimmed V and J ends, which lost 0 bases and 0 bases, there was a span of 15 bases. CDR3 length: 17 residues. Germline V gene data show CDR1 as SGHRS and CDR2 as YFSETQ. The DNA for the CDR3 is TGCGCCAGCAGCTTGGCGGGCAGCAACGAGTACCAAGAGACCCAGTACTTC. Amino acid sequence: CASSLAGSNEYQETQYF.

The gene calls are TRBV3-1 and TRBJ2-1; 9 bases match TRBD2. The V and J ends lost 3 bases and 9 bases, in that order; junction bases with no gene match: 15. The CDR3 spans 17 residues. Germline V gene sequence: CDR1 LGHDT, CDR2 YNNKEL (reference sequence). The CDR3 DNA reads as TGTGCCAGCAGCCAGGAGGTAGCGGGGGCACATGGTAGTGAGCAGTTCTTC. Protein product: CASSQEVAGAHGSEQFF.

CDR3 region: CASSDDVNQPQHF. The CDR3 DNA is TGTGCCAGCAGCGATGACGTAAATCAGCCCCAGCATTTT. The V call is TRBV9, the J call TRBJ1-5; D not certain. V lost 3 bases and J 4 bases, leaving 8 bases between the germline ends. CDR3 length: 13 residues. Germline CDR1 SGDLS, CDR2 YYNGEE.

The chain carries TRBV19 and TRBJ2-2; the D is unclear. The CDR3 has 16 residues. V was shortened by 7 bases and J by 2 bases, with 17 bases between the two germline ends. Germline CDR1 and CDR2: LNHDA and SQIVND (reference sequence). Here the CDR3 reads CASTLRDGVNTGELFF. The CDR3 DNA reads TGTGCCAGTACCTTAAGGGATGGGGTTAACACCGGGGAGCTGTTTTTT.

The chain joins TRBV5-1 to TRBJ2-7, with D perhaps TRBD2 (5 bases). The CDR3 is 14 amino acids. Trimming removed 1 base at V and 5 bases at J, with 13 bases between. Germline assignment: CDR1 SGHRS and CDR2 YFSETQ. The CDR3 reads CASSLRGRRDEQYF. CDR3 nucleotides: TGCGCCAGCAGCTTGCGGGGTCGAAGAGACGAGCAGTACTTC.